Listed below are T cell receptor beta chains from one sample, sequenced in a study of blood T cell repertoires in COVID-19. The data were produced by immunoSEQ multiplex PCR, yet TCRdb's version contains in-frame clones alone and is incomplete. This table holds 150,000 to 200,000 clones, approximately 80% found once. The sample comprised PBMCs or T cells enriched from blood (not recorded which). Receptors were obtained from a man in his fifties who had recovered from COVID-19. The CDR3 runs from the conserved cysteine through the conserved F or W. A D gene is named only where the DNA matches it firmly. Expanded clones get a size class; other rows say once, few or many, or leave the size out.

J gene | V gene | clone size | D gene | CDR3 protein | CDR3 DNA
TRBJ2-7 | TRBV29-1 | NA | NA | CSVAFGLRSEQYF | TGCAGCGTGGCCTTTGGGCTCCGGTCCGAGCAGTACTTC
TRBJ1-2 | TRBV6-5 | NA | TRBD1 | CASSYSGRGQNGYTF | TGTGCCAGCAGTTACTCGGGCAGGGGGCAGAATGGCTACACCTTC
TRBJ2-7 | TRBV5-1 | NA | TRBD1 | CASSLGPGTVSYEQYF | TGCGCCAGCAGCTTGGGGCCAGGGACAGTCTCCTACGAGCAGTACTTC
TRBJ1-4 | TRBV6-5 | NA | NA | CASSLRRSDGNEKLFF | TGTGCCAGCAGTTTGAGGCGGAGCGATGGTAATGAAAAACTGTTTTTT
TRBJ2-7 | TRBV11-3 | once | NA | CASSSGRDYEQYF | TGTGCCAGCAGCTCCGGCAGGGACTACGAGCAGTACTTC
TRBJ2-5 | TRBV2 | NA | TRBD2 | CASRPGLAEETQYF | TGTGCCAGCAGGCCGGGACTAGCGGAAGAGACCCAGTACTTC
TRBJ1-6 | TRBV3-1/TRBV3-2 | NA | NA | CASSPQGPYNSPLHF | TGTGCCAGCAGCCCCCAGGGGCCCTATAATTCACCCCTCCACTTT
TRBJ2-6 | TRBV6-5 | NA | NA | CASSYRGEEVLTF | TGTGCCAGCAGTTACAGGGGCGAGGAAGTCCTGACTTTC
TRBJ2-7 | TRBV11-2 | once | NA | CASSSPRTRAYEQYF | TGTGCCAGCAGCTCGCCCCGGACAAGGGCCTACGAGCAGTACTTC
TRBJ2-7 | TRBV7-9 | NA | TRBD1 | CASRESATGDEQYF | TGTGCCAGCAGGGAAAGTGCAACAGGGGACGAGCAGTACTTC
TRBJ1-4 | TRBV5-1 | few | NA | CASSLNADATNEKLFF | TGCGCCAGCAGCTTGAACGCAGATGCAACTAATGAAAAACTGTTTTTT
TRBJ2-3 | TRBV9 | once | NA | CASSGGPITDTQYF | TGTGCCAGCAGCGGCGGGCCTATCACAGATACGCAGTATTTT
TRBJ2-5 | TRBV5-4 | NA | NA | CASSLGGGREETQYF | TGTGCCAGCAGCCTTGGGGGCGGGCGGGAAGAGACCCAGTACTTC
TRBJ1-6 | TRBV9 | NA | TRBD1 | CASSVDDRGGGNSPLHF | TGTGCCAGCAGCGTAGATGACAGGGGAGGTGGAAATTCACCCCTCCACTTT
TRBJ1-1 | TRBV14 | NA | TRBD1 | CASSHATGGSTEAFF | TGTGCCAGCAGCCATGCGACAGGGGGGAGTACTGAAGCTTTCTTT
TRBJ2-5 | TRBV6-6 | few | TRBD1 | CASSPLPPTGVRETQYF | TGTGCCAGCAGTCCCCTCCCCCCTACAGGGGTTCGGGAGACCCAGTACTTC
TRBJ1-3 | TRBV11-2 | NA | NA | CASSAQGSTGNTIYF | TGTGCCAGCAGCGCACAGGGTAGCACTGGAAACACCATATATTTT
TRBJ2-2 | TRBV7-2 | NA | NA | CASSLKTGPGELFF | TGTGCCAGCAGCTTAAAAACAGGTCCCGGGGAGCTGTTTTTT
TRBJ1-5 | TRBV15 | NA | NA | CATSRDSQGWQPQHF | TGTGCCACCAGCAGAGATAGTCAGGGATGGCAGCCCCAGCATTTT
TRBJ2-7 | TRBV7-2 | NA | TRBD2 | CASSLTSGGSYEQYF | TGTGCCAGCAGCCTGACTAGCGGGGGCTCCTACGAGCAGTACTTC
TRBJ2-7 | TRBV2 | NA | TRBD1 | CASSTDRGREQYF | TGTGCCAGCAGTACGGACAGGGGGCGTGAGCAGTACTTC
TRBJ2-7 | TRBV11-2 | few | NA | CASSLLDEQYF | TGTGCCAGCAGCTTACTAGACGAGCAGTACTTC
TRBJ1-6 | TRBV25-1 | NA | NA | CASSDRESSPLHF | TGTGCCAGCAGTGACAGGGAATCTTCACCCCTCCACTTT
TRBJ2-5 | TRBV7-2 | NA | TRBD2 | CASSSDPSGEETQYF | TGTGCCAGCAGTTCGGATCCTAGCGGGGAAGAGACCCAGTACTTC
TRBJ2-1 | TRBV24-1 | NA | TRBD2 | CATSDAAGGADEQFF | TGTGCCACCAGTGATGCAGCGGGAGGGGCCGATGAGCAGTTCTTC
TRBJ1-1 | TRBV20-1 | few | NA | CSASQPGNTEAFF | TGCAGTGCTAGTCAGCCAGGGAACACTGAAGCTTTCTTT
TRBJ2-4 | TRBV5-4 | NA | NA | CASSLPQGDQNIQYF | TGTGCCAGCAGCTTGCCACAGGGTGATCAAAACATTCAGTACTTC
TRBJ2-1 | TRBV28 | NA | NA | CASSLPASSYNEQFF | TGTGCCAGCAGTTTACCAGCGAGCTCCTACAATGAGCAGTTCTTC
TRBJ1-4 | TRBV15 | NA | NA | CATSRDSEKLFF | TGTGCCACCAGCAGAGACAGTGAAAAACTGTTTTTT
TRBJ2-3 | TRBV7-9 | NA | TRBD1 | CASSSKTGTTDTQYF | TGTGCCAGCAGCTCGAAGACAGGGACCACAGATACGCAGTATTTT
TRBJ1-2 | TRBV5-6 | NA | TRBD1 | CASRGSDQGAYTF | TGTGCCAGCAGAGGATCGGACCAGGGGGCCTACACCTTC
TRBJ2-6 | TRBV19 | once | TRBD2 | CATAGGVDSGANVLTF | TGTGCCACCGCGGGGGGGGTCGACTCTGGGGCCAACGTCCTGACTTTC
TRBJ2-7 | TRBV5-1 | NA | TRBD1 | CASSIGRDRVPYEQYF | TGCGCCAGCAGCATCGGTCGGGACAGGGTACCCTACGAGCAGTACTTC
TRBJ1-1 | TRBV29-1 | NA | NA | CSVDGFLQGGGTEAFF | TGCAGCGTTGATGGGTTTTTGCAGGGAGGGGGGACTGAAGCTTTCTTT
TRBJ1-1 | TRBV18 | few | NA | CASSPSRAKTEAFF | TGTGCCAGCTCACCTTCGAGGGCGAAAACTGAAGCTTTCTTT
TRBJ1-1 | TRBV27 | NA | TRBD1 | CASSATGRAGNTEAFF | TGTGCCAGCAGCGCGACAGGGCGCGCTGGGAACACTGAAGCTTTCTTT
TRBJ2-5 | TRBV24-1 | NA | NA | CATSVDSQETQYF | TGTGCCACCAGTGTGGACAGCCAAGAGACCCAGTACTTC
TRBJ2-6 | TRBV19 | NA | NA | CASRRQLGGQGANVLTF | TGTGCCAGTAGGCGTCAATTGGGGGGGCAAGGGGCCAACGTCCTGACTTTC
TRBJ1-2 | TRBV27 | NA | TRBD1 | CASSLSVGQGTYGYTF | TGTGCCAGCAGTTTATCGGTAGGACAGGGAACCTATGGCTACACCTTC
TRBJ2-7 | TRBV7-8 | NA | NA | CASSLGAGNYEQYF | TGTGCCAGCAGCTTAGGCGCAGGTAACTACGAGCAGTACTTC
TRBJ1-2 | TRBV5-8 | NA | TRBD1 | CASSLGQGDFGYGYTF | TGTGCCAGCAGCCTCGGACAGGGCGACTTTGGCTATGGCTACACCTTC
TRBJ2-7 | TRBV5-1 | NA | TRBD1 | CASSSGTGHYEQYF | TGCGCCAGCAGCTCGGGGACAGGGCACTACGAGCAGTACTTC
TRBJ2-2 | TRBV28 | NA | NA | CASSLYGVNTGELFF | TGTGCCAGCAGTTTGTACGGGGTGAACACCGGGGAGCTGTTTTTT
TRBJ1-2 | TRBV7-2 | NA | NA | CASTKSWGDDYGYTF | TGTGCCAGCACCAAGTCCTGGGGCGATGACTATGGCTACACCTTC
TRBJ1-2 | TRBV2 | NA | TRBD1 | CASSERGQAGFNYGYTF | TGTGCCAGCAGTGAACGGGGACAGGCCGGATTTAACTATGGCTACACCTTC
TRBJ1-2 | TRBV28 | NA | TRBD1 | CASSLGQIRYTF | TGTGCCAGCAGCCTGGGACAGATCCGCTACACCTTC
TRBJ1-2 | TRBV25-1 | few | NA | CASRRAGDNYGYTF | TGTGCCAGCAGAAGAGCAGGGGATAACTATGGCTACACCTTC
TRBJ1-6 | TRBV6-4 | NA | NA | CASSDSGTANSPLHF | TGTGCCAGCAGTGACTCGGGCACGGCCAATTCACCCCTCCACTTT
TRBJ1-2 | TRBV19 | NA | NA | CASSVDGGRTAGYTF | TGTGCCAGTAGTGTGGACGGGGGGCGGACGGCCGGCTACACCTTC
TRBJ2-5 | TRBV12-3/TRBV12-4 | NA | NA | CASSFKLVETQYF | TGTGCCAGCAGTTTTAAACTGGTAGAGACCCAGTACTTC
TRBJ2-1 | TRBV25-1 | NA | TRBD2 | CARSEFQRGALGQFF | TGTGCCCGCAGTGAATTTCAGCGGGGGGCCTTAGGACAGTTCTTC
TRBJ2-5 | TRBV12-3/TRBV12-4 | NA | NA | CASSPDWSQTQYF | TGTGCCAGCAGCCCCGACTGGTCCCAGACCCAGTACTTC
TRBJ1-1 | TRBV14 | NA | NA | CASSHELNTEAFF | TGTGCCAGCAGCCATGAGTTGAACACTGAAGCTTTCTTT
TRBJ2-3 | TRBV7-7 | NA | TRBD2 | CASSQGLAGGDTQYF | TGTGCCAGCAGCCAGGGACTAGCGGGGGGAGATACGCAGTATTTT
TRBJ2-3 | TRBV29-1 | NA | TRBD2 | CSALPASGRAADTQYF | TGCAGCGCCCTACCGGCTAGCGGGAGGGCCGCAGATACGCAGTATTTT
TRBJ2-7 | TRBV7-6 | NA | NA | CASSLEQAGLEQYF | TGTGCCAGCAGCTTAGAACAGGCGGGGCTCGAGCAGTACTTC
TRBJ1-2 | TRBV3-1/TRBV3-2 | NA | NA | CASSLRREDGYTF | TGTGCCAGCAGCCTTCGCAGGGAGGATGGCTACACCTTC